A selection of T cell receptor beta chains follows, all from one sample in a study of blood T cell repertoires in COVID-19. The protocol was immunoSEQ multiplex PCR, while the TCRdb copy is restricted to in-frame clones and leaves out a portion. The sample includes tens of thousands of clones, 75% to 90% of them seen just once. Sequencing was done on a sample of peripheral blood. These receptors were collected from a woman of 80 years or more with active COVID-19. Each CDR3 is given with its conserved first and last residue. Each record gives: D gene, V gene, clone size, J gene, CDR3 protein, CDR3 DNA. D genes are given only for firm matches. The listing skips clone size in some rows; elsewhere it reads once, few, many or a size class.

D gene: TRBD1; V gene: TRBV5-1; clone size: NA; J gene: TRBJ1-2; CDR3 protein: CASSLYLSNRGTYGYTF; CDR3 DNA: TGCGCCAGCAGCTTGTATTTAAGTAACAGGGGAACCTATGGCTACACCTTC
D gene: NA; V gene: TRBV7-9; clone size: NA; J gene: TRBJ2-7; CDR3 protein: CASSKGTSVGEQYF; CDR3 DNA: TGTGCCAGCAGCAAGGGGACATCTGTTGGCGAGCAGTACTTC
D gene: TRBD2; V gene: TRBV5-6; clone size: NA; J gene: TRBJ2-3; CDR3 protein: CASSIGLAGGADTQYF; CDR3 DNA: TGTGCCAGCAGCATTGGACTAGCGGGAGGGGCAGATACGCAGTATTTT
D gene: TRBD2; V gene: TRBV11-2; clone size: NA; J gene: TRBJ2-5; CDR3 protein: CASSFGTSGNLETQYF; CDR3 DNA: TGTGCCAGCAGCTTTGGGACTAGCGGGAACCTAGAGACCCAGTACTTC
D gene: TRBD2; V gene: TRBV4-3; clone size: NA; J gene: TRBJ2-1; CDR3 protein: CASSQEWEGNNEQFF; CDR3 DNA: TGCGCCAGCAGCCAAGAGTGGGAGGGCAACAATGAGCAGTTCTTC
D gene: NA; V gene: TRBV28; clone size: NA; J gene: TRBJ2-2; CDR3 protein: CASSSPTITGELFF; CDR3 DNA: TGTGCCAGCAGTTCCCCTACGATCACCGGGGAGCTGTTTTTT
D gene: NA; V gene: TRBV18; clone size: NA; J gene: TRBJ2-5; CDR3 protein: CASSPRQGTQYF; CDR3 DNA: TGTGCCAGCTCACCACGGCAGGGGACCCAGTACTTC
D gene: TRBD1; V gene: TRBV9; clone size: NA; J gene: TRBJ2-2; CDR3 protein: CASSPLRGPGELFF; CDR3 DNA: TGTGCCAGCAGCCCCCTCAGGGGGCCGGGGGAGCTGTTTTTT
D gene: NA; V gene: TRBV4-3; clone size: NA; J gene: TRBJ1-5; CDR3 protein: CASSHGQFNQPQHF; CDR3 DNA: TGCGCCAGCAGCCACGGACAGTTCAATCAGCCCCAGCATTTT
D gene: NA; V gene: TRBV3-1/TRBV3-2; clone size: NA; J gene: TRBJ1-3; CDR3 protein: CASSPFEAAKGNTIYF; CDR3 DNA: TGTGCCAGCAGCCCATTCGAGGCAGCTAAAGGAAACACCATATATTTT
D gene: NA; V gene: TRBV9; clone size: once; J gene: TRBJ2-1; CDR3 protein: CASSVGGRGEGNEQFF; CDR3 DNA: TGTGCCAGCAGCGTAGGTGGTAGGGGGGAGGGCAATGAGCAGTTCTTC
D gene: NA; V gene: TRBV6-6; clone size: once; J gene: TRBJ2-1; CDR3 protein: CASSYSTNEQFF; CDR3 DNA: TGTGCCAGCAGTTACTCTACTAATGAGCAGTTCTTC
D gene: TRBD1; V gene: TRBV29-1; clone size: NA; J gene: TRBJ2-3; CDR3 protein: CSVEQDRAADTQYF; CDR3 DNA: TGCAGCGTTGAGCAGGACAGGGCGGCAGATACGCAGTATTTT
D gene: NA; V gene: TRBV18; clone size: once; J gene: TRBJ1-2; CDR3 protein: CASSGNRQADSYGYTF; CDR3 DNA: TGTGCCAGCTCGGGGAATCGACAGGCCGATAGCTATGGCTACACCTTC
D gene: NA; V gene: TRBV28; clone size: NA; J gene: TRBJ1-1; CDR3 protein: CASGSPGEAFF; CDR3 DNA: TGTGCCAGCGGAAGCCCGGGGGAAGCTTTCTTT
D gene: TRBD1; V gene: TRBV6-5; clone size: NA; J gene: TRBJ1-4; CDR3 protein: CASSSPDRVGYEKLFF; CDR3 DNA: TGTGCCAGCAGTTCCCCAGACAGGGTTGGTTATGAAAAACTGTTTTTT
D gene: NA; V gene: TRBV6-5; clone size: NA; J gene: TRBJ2-2; CDR3 protein: CASSPTGVNTGELFF; CDR3 DNA: TGTGCCAGCAGTCCTACAGGAGTGAACACCGGGGAGCTGTTTTTT
D gene: NA; V gene: TRBV19; clone size: NA; J gene: TRBJ1-1; CDR3 protein: CASSIDRGEAFF; CDR3 DNA: TGTGCCAGTAGTATAGATCGGGGTGAAGCTTTCTTT
D gene: TRBD2; V gene: TRBV3-1/TRBV3-2; clone size: NA; J gene: TRBJ2-1; CDR3 protein: CASSLGTSYNEQFF; CDR3 DNA: TGTGCCAGCAGCCTGGGGACTAGCTACAATGAGCAGTTCTTC
D gene: TRBD1; V gene: TRBV28; clone size: NA; J gene: TRBJ1-2; CDR3 protein: CASSDGQGVIYGYTF; CDR3 DNA: TGTGCCAGCAGCGATGGACAGGGGGTAATCTATGGCTACACCTTC
D gene: NA; V gene: TRBV29-1; clone size: few; J gene: TRBJ1-2; CDR3 protein: CSVDGRDYGYTF; CDR3 DNA: TGCAGCGTTGACGGGAGAGACTATGGCTACACCTTC
D gene: NA; V gene: TRBV11-2; clone size: NA; J gene: TRBJ2-7; CDR3 protein: CASRDLGEQYF; CDR3 DNA: TGTGCCAGCAGGGACTTAGGCGAGCAGTACTTC
D gene: TRBD1; V gene: TRBV28; clone size: NA; J gene: TRBJ1-4; CDR3 protein: CASSWGTGILGEKLFF; CDR3 DNA: TGTGCCAGCAGTTGGGGGACAGGGATACTCGGGGAAAAACTGTTTTTT
D gene: TRBD2; V gene: TRBV6-5; clone size: NA; J gene: TRBJ2-7; CDR3 protein: CASRTGLAVGEQYF; CDR3 DNA: TGTGCCAGCAGGACAGGACTAGCGGTCGGCGAGCAGTACTTC
D gene: NA; V gene: TRBV4-1; clone size: few; J gene: TRBJ1-6; CDR3 protein: CASSQGWGGGNSPLHF; CDR3 DNA: TGCGCCAGCAGCCAAGGATGGGGCGGGGGGAATTCACCCCTCCACTTT
D gene: TRBD2; V gene: TRBV6-2/TRBV6-3; clone size: NA; J gene: TRBJ2-5; CDR3 protein: CASSYTTLGTMYF; CDR3 DNA: TGTGCCAGCAGTTACACCACACTCGGGACTATGTACTTC
D gene: TRBD2; V gene: TRBV5-1; clone size: NA; J gene: TRBJ2-7; CDR3 protein: CASSLVGTSAIPSYEQYF; CDR3 DNA: TGCGCCAGCAGCTTGGTTGGGACTAGCGCAATACCCTCCTACGAGCAGTACTTC
D gene: NA; V gene: TRBV7-2; clone size: NA; J gene: TRBJ2-7; CDR3 protein: CASSFIGLQDEQYF; CDR3 DNA: TGTGCCAGCAGCTTTATTGGACTACAGGACGAGCAGTACTTC
D gene: NA; V gene: TRBV3-1/TRBV3-2; clone size: NA; J gene: TRBJ2-7; CDR3 protein: CASSRISGESEQYF; CDR3 DNA: TGTGCCAGCAGCCGTATTAGCGGAGAATCGGAGCAGTACTTC
D gene: NA; V gene: TRBV28; clone size: NA; J gene: TRBJ1-2; CDR3 protein: CASSFRGNGYTF; CDR3 DNA: TGTGCCAGCAGTTTTAGGGGGAATGGCTACACCTTC
D gene: TRBD1; V gene: TRBV5-8; clone size: NA; J gene: TRBJ1-1; CDR3 protein: CASSPGTGANTEAFF; CDR3 DNA: TGTGCCAGCAGCCCTGGGACAGGGGCGAACACTGAAGCTTTCTTT
D gene: TRBD1; V gene: TRBV6-6; clone size: NA; J gene: TRBJ1-5; CDR3 protein: CASSFGQGHNQPQHF; CDR3 DNA: TGTGCCAGCAGTTTCGGACAGGGCCATAATCAGCCCCAGCATTTT
D gene: NA; V gene: TRBV2; clone size: NA; J gene: TRBJ2-6; CDR3 protein: CASSEVASKVAGANVLTF; CDR3 DNA: TGTGCCAGCAGTGAAGTAGCCAGTAAGGTAGCTGGGGCCAACGTCCTGACTTTC
D gene: TRBD1; V gene: TRBV7-2; clone size: NA; J gene: TRBJ1-2; CDR3 protein: CASSSAGRGRDNYGYTF; CDR3 DNA: TGTGCCAGCAGCTCGGCGGGCAGGGGGCGAGATAACTATGGCTACACCTTC
D gene: NA; V gene: TRBV19; clone size: NA; J gene: TRBJ2-1; CDR3 protein: CASSIRDEQFF; CDR3 DNA: TGTGCCAGTAGTATACGTGATGAGCAGTTCTTC
D gene: TRBD1; V gene: TRBV7-2; clone size: NA; J gene: TRBJ2-5; CDR3 protein: CASRRGQSGETQYF; CDR3 DNA: TGTGCCAGCAGGAGGGGGCAATCTGGAGAGACCCAGTACTTC
D gene: TRBD2; V gene: TRBV9; clone size: NA; J gene: TRBJ2-1; CDR3 protein: CASSASGISYNEQFF; CDR3 DNA: TGTGCCAGCAGTGCTAGCGGGATCTCCTACAATGAGCAGTTCTTC
D gene: NA; V gene: TRBV27; clone size: NA; J gene: TRBJ2-1; CDR3 protein: CAAGPRRDEQFF; CDR3 DNA: TGTGCCGCCGGCCCACGGAGGGATGAGCAGTTCTTC
D gene: NA; V gene: TRBV10-3; clone size: NA; J gene: TRBJ2-1; CDR3 protein: CAISASRGVVEDEQFF; CDR3 DNA: TGTGCCATCAGCGCAAGCCGGGGAGTCGTTGAGGATGAGCAGTTCTTC
D gene: TRBD1; V gene: TRBV6-6; clone size: NA; J gene: TRBJ1-4; CDR3 protein: CASSDRGRGAEKLFF; CDR3 DNA: TGTGCCAGCAGCGACAGGGGTCGGGGGGCCGAAAAACTGTTTTTT
D gene: TRBD1; V gene: TRBV18; clone size: NA; J gene: TRBJ2-7; CDR3 protein: CASSPEGAGHEQYF; CDR3 DNA: TGTGCCAGCTCACCAGAGGGGGCCGGGCACGAGCAGTACTTC
D gene: NA; V gene: TRBV28; clone size: NA; J gene: TRBJ2-7; CDR3 protein: CASSSLWGRGVDEQYF; CDR3 DNA: TGTGCCAGCAGTTCGCTTTGGGGCAGGGGAGTCGACGAGCAGTACTTC
D gene: NA; V gene: TRBV7-2; clone size: NA; J gene: TRBJ1-5; CDR3 protein: CASSLFGQQPQHF; CDR3 DNA: TGTGCCAGCAGCTTGTTTGGCCAACAGCCCCAGCATTTT
D gene: TRBD1; V gene: TRBV11-2; clone size: NA; J gene: TRBJ1-4; CDR3 protein: CASSLGTGNEKLFF; CDR3 DNA: TGTGCCAGCAGCTTAGGGACAGGGAATGAAAAACTGTTTTTT
D gene: TRBD2; V gene: TRBV7-9; clone size: NA; J gene: TRBJ2-7; CDR3 protein: CASSLPLATNTYEQYF; CDR3 DNA: TGTGCCAGCAGCTTACCACTAGCGACGAATACCTACGAGCAGTACTTC
D gene: NA; V gene: TRBV20-1; clone size: NA; J gene: TRBJ1-2; CDR3 protein: CSAPDYGYTF; CDR3 DNA: TGCAGTGCTCCAGACTATGGCTACACCTTC
D gene: TRBD2; V gene: TRBV19; clone size: NA; J gene: TRBJ2-3; CDR3 protein: CASSNRPASGSPPHADTQYF; CDR3 DNA: TGTGCCAGTAGTAACCGCCCGGCTAGCGGGAGTCCTCCCCATGCAGATACGCAGTATTTT
D gene: NA; V gene: TRBV5-4; clone size: few; J gene: TRBJ2-7; CDR3 protein: CASTSLWAGECEQYF; CDR3 DNA: TGTGCCAGCACCTCGTTATGGGCTGGGGAGTGCGAGCAGTACTTC
D gene: TRBD1; V gene: TRBV11-2; clone size: NA; J gene: TRBJ2-7; CDR3 protein: CASSRTGLGEQYF; CDR3 DNA: TGTGCCAGCAGCCGGACAGGTCTGGGGGAGCAGTACTTC
D gene: NA; V gene: TRBV27; clone size: NA; J gene: TRBJ2-1; CDR3 protein: CASSLLPSVAEQFF; CDR3 DNA: TGTGCCAGCAGTTTACTCCCCAGCGTGGCTGAGCAGTTCTTC
D gene: NA; V gene: TRBV6-1; clone size: NA; J gene: TRBJ2-1; CDR3 protein: CASSEFVSGGLREQFF; CDR3 DNA: TGTGCCAGCAGTGAATTTGTGAGCGGAGGGCTGAGAGAGCAGTTCTTC
D gene: TRBD1; V gene: TRBV7-2; clone size: NA; J gene: TRBJ1-5; CDR3 protein: CASSYLQGQIKHF; CDR3 DNA: TGTGCCAGCAGCTACCTACAGGGACAGATAAAGCATTTT
D gene: TRBD2; V gene: TRBV18; clone size: NA; J gene: TRBJ2-1; CDR3 protein: CASSPETSGRAKVF; CDR3 DNA: TGTGCCAGCTCACCGGAGACTAGCGGGAGGGCTAAAGTCTTC
D gene: NA; V gene: TRBV3-1/TRBV3-2; clone size: NA; J gene: TRBJ2-1; CDR3 protein: CASSQRTSPPDSYNEQFF; CDR3 DNA: TGTGCCAGCAGCCAAAGAACTAGTCCACCCGACTCCTACAATGAGCAGTTCTTC
D gene: NA; V gene: TRBV5-6; clone size: NA; J gene: TRBJ2-2; CDR3 protein: CASSLRQGYTGELFF; CDR3 DNA: TGTGCCAGCAGCTTACGCCAGGGGTACACCGGGGAGCTGTTTTTT